What follows are 20 T cell receptor beta chains derived from one specimen sequenced in a study of CD8+CD57+ T cells in acquired aplastic anemia. The template for TCR beta VDJ and CDR3 sequence profiling was genomic DNA. Each CDR3 protein gets one entry after TCRdb re-called the reads with MiXCR. The data show some 120,000 distinct CDR3 sequences, 50% to 70% seen once. The authors sequenced patients whose flow cytometry had shown CD8+CD57+ cell expansion. Source material: sorted CD4+, CD8+, or CD8+CD57+ T cells (not recorded which) from PBMCs. These receptors all stem from a human donor with aplastic anemia.

This clonotype was detected once. The chain has TRBV7-9 and TRBJ1-5; D not resolved. CDR1 is SEHNR, CDR2 FQNEAQ, per germline (reference sequence). Deletions cut 3 bases from V and 2 bases from J, with 5 bases between. The CDR3 runs 13 residues. The DNA for the CDR3 is TGTGCCAGCAGCTTTACGGGCAATCAGCCCCAGCATTTT. Translating gives CASSFTGNQPQHF.

The J gene is TRBJ2-1, the V gene TRBV20-1; a possible D gene is TRBD2 (8 bases). This CDR3 spans 14 amino acids. Per germline, CDR1 DFQATT and CDR2 SNEGSKA (reference sequence). V lost 1 base to trimming and J lost 10 bases, with 17 bases between them. CDR3 nucleotide sequence: TGCAGTGCTAGAGCAGGGGGACTAGGCTACGAGCAGTTCTTC. This codes for CSARAGGLGYEQFF.

Turning to this clonotype: The junction differs from germline at one of its ends, possibly a read error. This rearrangement joins TRBV10-1 to TRBJ2-5; the match to TRBD1 covers 8 bases. Germline V CDR1 and CDR2: WNHNN, SYGVQD (reference sequence). The CDR3 is made up of 16 amino acids. CDR3 nucleotides: TGCGCCAGCAGTGAGTCGGAAGGGACAGGAAAAGAGGCCCAGTACTTC. It encodes CASSESEGTGKEAQYF.

The chain joins TRBV19 to TRBJ1-4; D remains unclear. Trimming shortened V by 7 bases and J by 5 bases, and 17 bases separated the two germline ends. Germline lookup yields CDR1 LNHDA and CDR2 SQIVND (reference sequence). The length of the CDR3 is 15 residues. The CDR3 sequence is CASTVGSSYNEKLFF. The CDR3 nucleotides are TGTGCCAGTACCGTCGGGAGCTCCTACAATGAAAAACTGTTTTTT.

V is TRBV20-1 and J is TRBJ2-7, with D perhaps matching TRBD1 (5 bases). Trimming removed 5 bases from V and 5 bases from J, with 19 bases in between. This CDR3 spans 14 amino acids. Per the germline V gene, CDR1 is DFQATT and CDR2 is SNEGSKA (reference sequence). The CDR3 region is CSAVEQAAAHEQYF. DNA for the CDR3: TGCAGTGCTGTTGAACAGGCCGCCGCCCACGAGCAGTACTTC.

The chain uses TRBV9 and TRBJ1-6, with D possibly matching TRBD1 (6 bases). The CDR3 runs 15 residues. Germline V gene lookup returns CDR1 SGDLS and CDR2 YYNGEE. The ends were cut back, 0 bases at V and 14 bases at J, with 18 bases in the middle. CDR3 sequence: CASSVEAGERVALHF. The CDR3 DNA reads as TGTGCCAGCAGCGTAGAAGCAGGGGAGCGAGTGGCCCTCCACTTT.

The chain carries TRBV20-1 and TRBJ2-7; no reliable D call. The V end was cut by 3 bases, the J end by 0 bases, with 9 bases between. The CDR3 runs to 13 residues. Germline CDR1 DFQATT, CDR2 SNEGSKA (reference sequence). Here the CDR3 DNA reads TGCAGTGCTAGGGTGGAGAACTCCTACGAGCAGTACTTC. Amino acids: CSARVENSYEQYF.

This chain joins TRBV15 and TRBJ2-5, with D perhaps TRBD2 (5 bases). Trimming removed 1 base from V and 1 base from J, with 13 bases in between. This CDR3 contains 16 residues. CDR1 is LNHNV and CDR2 is YYDKDF in the germline V gene (reference sequence). Here the CDR3 reads CATSRVLAALQETQYF. CDR3 nucleotides: TGTGCCACCAGCAGAGTCCTAGCAGCTCTCCAAGAGACCCAGTACTTC. The whole variable domain, remainder taken from reference TRBV15 and TRBJ2-5, is DAMVIQNPRYQVTQFGKPVTLSCSQTLNHNVMYWYQQKSSQAPKLLFHYYDKDFNNEADTPDNFQSRRPNTSFCFLDIRSPGLGDTAMYLCATSRVLAALQETQYFGPGTRLLVL.

As for this clonotype: The junction does not match germline at one end; this may be a read error. The chain is built from TRBV7-7 and TRBJ2-5; D tentatively fits TRBD1 or TRBD2 (6 bases each). This CDR3 has 18 amino acids. The germline V gene encodes CDR1 SSHAT and CDR2 FNYEAQ (reference sequence). This CDR3 reads CASSLGAGGALTRETQYF. DNA for the CDR3: TGTGCTAGCAGCTTGGGGGCGGGCGGGGCCCTAACCCGGGAGACCCAGTACTTC.

V gene TRBV2 combines with J gene TRBJ1-1; no reliable D call. V lost 11 bases and J lost 0, with 13 bases in between. There are 13 residues in the CDR3. The germline gives CDR1 SNHLY, CDR2 FYNNEI. CDR3 bases: TGTGCCGGGAAGGGTGGAATGAACACTGAAGCTTTCTTT. Protein: CAGKGGMNTEAFF.

J is TRBJ2-3 and V is TRBV7-6, with D perhaps TRBD2 (5 bases). Germline lookup yields CDR1 SGHVS and CDR2 FNYEAQ. The CDR3 length is 15 residues. The germline V and J ends were trimmed by 2 bases and 0 bases, with 9 bases remaining between them. CDR3 protein: CASSLIARSTDTQYF. CDR3 coding DNA: TGTGCCAGCAGCTTAATAGCGAGGAGCACAGATACGCAGTATTTT.

This clonotype was counted a few times. The gene calls are TRBV2 and TRBJ1-2, with D maybe TRBD1 (6 bases). CDR3 length: 12 residues. Germline assignment: CDR1 SNHLY and CDR2 FYNNEI. The V gene lost 8 bases and the J gene lost 8 bases, with 15 bases spanning the gap. CDR3 DNA sequence: TGTGCCAGCCGATGGACAGTCGGGGGCTACACCTTC. Its translation: CASRWTVGGYTF.

V is TRBV6-4 and J is TRBJ1-5, with 10 bases identical to TRBD1. Looked up from germline, CDR1 is MRHNA and CDR2 is SNTAGT. V shed 2 bases and J 5 bases; nucleotides not matched to a gene: 9. There are 17 residues in the CDR3. In DNA form, the CDR3 reads TGTGCCAGCAGTGACCTTCTGGGACAGGGGATGCATCAGCCCCAGCATTTT. This sequence encodes CASSDLLGQGMHQPQHF.

This clonotype was seen at least ten times. This sequence joins TRBV7-9 and TRBJ2-7, with TRBD2 identical over 11 bases. CDR1 and CDR2 (germline): SEHNR, FQNEAQ (reference sequence). The J segment lost 1 base and the V segment lost 6 bases, leaving 8 bases of the junction unmatched. This CDR3 is built from 16 residues. CDR3 nucleotides: TGTGCCAGCAGTTCAGGACTAGCGGGCCAGTCCTACGAGCAGTACTTC. This encodes CASSSGLAGQSYEQYF.

The V and J genes are TRBV11-1 and TRBJ2-3; D perhaps matches TRBD1 (6 bases). V was clipped by 4 bases and J by 8 bases, with 19 bases between them. CDR1 is SGHAT, CDR2 FQDESV, per germline (reference sequence). This CDR3 comprises 15 residues. Here the CDR3 reads CASSSRGNTVGTQYF. The CDR3, as DNA: TGTGCCAGCAGCTCCAGGGGTAATACCGTAGGTACGCAGTATTTT.

V and J are TRBV19 and TRBJ1-2; no clear D. The ends were cut back, 8 bases at V and 0 bases at J, with 7 bases in the middle. The CDR3 runs 12 residues. The germline gives CDR1 LNHDA, CDR2 SQIVND (reference sequence). CDR3 in DNA: TGTGCCAGTGGACCTCCTAACTATGGCTACACCTTC. It yields the protein CASGPPNYGYTF.

A word on this clonotype: The junction does not match germline at one end; this may be a read error. This chain connects TRBV7-2 to TRBJ1-5, with TRBD1 identical over 10 bases. Looked up from germline, CDR1 is SGHTA and CDR2 is FQGNSA. This CDR3 has 15 residues. CDR3 nucleotide sequence: TGTGCCGGCAGCCGTGGACAGGGGGGCAATCAGCCCCAGCATTTT. It yields the protein CAGSRGQGGNQPQHF.

About this clonotype itself: A read error may be the cause here, since a much bigger clone is one base away. The CDR3, as DNA: TGTGCCAGCAGTGCCCGGGACAGGGGCTACGAGCAGTACTTC. It encodes CASSARDRGYEQYF. The rearrangement links TRBV25-1 to TRBJ2-7; 10 bases are shared with TRBD1. V trimming: 4 bases; J trimming: 3 bases; junction bases outside the gene matches: 3. The germline V gene encodes CDR1 MGHDK and CDR2 SYGVNS. This CDR3 comprises 14 residues.

Details on this clonotype: A much larger clone lies one base from this, so it may be a read error. This chain joins TRBV4-3 and TRBJ2-7; D not resolved. Trimming shortened V by 4 bases and J by 4 bases, and 17 bases separated the two germline ends. There are 15 residues in the CDR3. CDR1 and CDR2 from the germline V gene are LGHNA and YSLEER. The CDR3 loop is CASSRHDALEYEQYF. The CDR3 DNA reads TGCGCCAGCAGCCGACACGATGCCTTAGAATACGAGCAGTACTTC.

This clonotype was counted many times. V and J are TRBV19 and TRBJ1-1; maybe TRBD1 (6 bases). Trimming left V 1 base short and J 11 bases short, with 14 bases between. Germline V CDR1 and CDR2: LNHDA, SQIVND (reference sequence). The CDR3 is 13 amino acids. CDR3: CASSIATGRKAFF. For the CDR3, the DNA is TGTGCCAGTAGTATAGCTACAGGGCGAAAGGCTTTCTTT.